This paragraph covers one TCR beta chain sequence. This clone was picked up a small number of times. The specificity of this receptor is unknown. The sample holds no much larger clone one base away, and base qualities are not on file. Each collaborating institution followed its own protocols to collect whole blood in K2EDTA tubes. For TCRbeta analysis, collaborator samples were shipped as frozen whole blood, as isolated PBMCs, or as DNA extracted from either sample type. CDR1 SGHVS and CDR2 FQNEAQ were looked up in the germline V gene. Spanning cysteine to phenylalanine, the CDR3 consists of 13 amino acids. Only the CDR3 region is kept as DNA, spanning 39 bases read in frame from base 1. V sheds 1 base and J sheds 13 bases, leaving 13 bases between their ends. The sample belongs to a study of blood T cell repertoires in COVID-19 (dated by TCRdb to about 2020). Turning to the overall study: Collaborator samples came from the United States, Italy and Spain and covered acute and convalescent phases of COVID-19. The repertoires were made available in a free public database intended to serve as a resource for research on the immune response to SARS-CoV-2. Samples were obtained from the ongoing ImmuneRACE study (first 160 participants) and from about 1,300 subjects provided by 6 global collaborators. Nearly every sample came with metadata listing a de-identified subject ID, COVID-19 status, age in years and sex. The material from the prospective study consisted of cDNA or gDNA derived from T cells, B-cell-depleted T cells, or PBMCs. The dataset comprised deeply sampled blood TCRbeta repertoires from subjects exposed to, actively infected with, or recovered from COVID-19. HLA class I and class II types, where available, came from metadata supplied by the sample provider rather than from assay-based typing. The investigation overall reported the following: The quantity of clinical and demographic metadata differed by source and by participant and was supplied without curation.

The immunoSEQ Assay, a bias-controlled multiplex PCR, was used to amplify TCRbeta CDR3 regions from genomic DNA. Concerning the study's data processing: The number of nucleated cells in each sample was estimated from the amplification of reference gene primers within the assay. To quantify the absolute abundance of each unique TCRbeta CDR3 rearrangement, sequence reads were collapsed and filtered. For each sample, productive Simpson clonality was calculated as the square root of Simpson's diversity index across productive rearrangements. TCRdb mirrors the immuneACCESS table, restricted to in-frame sequences. Some clones are absent from its copies; in checked studies, under half trace to an unresolved V gene, and the reason for the others is unknown. Clone size and V and J calls were adopted from that table, with D and trimming inferred from the DNA. This sample is represented by roughly 91,000 clones; roughly 72% of them were singletons. Roughly 7.3% of the sample is held by the ten biggest clonotypes.

The source of this sequence is a man in his 70s with acute or convalescent COVID-19. The sequencing input was peripheral blood. The sequence links TRBV7-8 to TRBJ1-4, with the D gene not clear enough to name. The DNA reads TGTGCCAGCAGCTTAGTCGGTCAATCGAGACTGTTTTTT. The resulting protein is CASSLVGQSRLFF.